This T cell receptor (beta chain) is from a study of blood T cell repertoires in COVID-19. Study-wide context: Collection of acute and convalescent COVID-19 samples took place in the United States, Italy and Spain.

V dropped 4 bases and J dropped 2; count of bases not matched to a gene: 4. This CDR3 region has 14 residues. Germline CDR1 reads SGHRS; CDR2 reads YFSETQ. The repertoire was sequenced with immunoSEQ multiplex PCR; TCRdb's copy has only in-frame clones and lacks some. The data show 130,000 or so clones, roughly 88% seen once. The clonotype comes from a man between 35 and 55 years old with acute or convalescent COVID-19. The gene calls are TRBV5-1 and TRBJ2-7, with 9 bases identical to TRBD2. The specimen sequenced was peripheral blood. CDR3 region: CASSPGLAPYEQYF. The CDR3 region has the DNA TGCGCCAGCAGCCCGGGACTAGCTCCCTACGAGCAGTACTTC.